One and the same sample provided the 4 T cell receptor beta chains below, sequenced in a study of PD-1 blockade in mismatch repair-deficient tumors listed by TCRdb under 2017. Libraries were made using the immunoSEQ multiplex PCR assay. This immuneACCESS table, as held by TCRdb, lists in-frame sequences with V and J called but not all clones. Of the missing ones, under half trace to an unresolved V gene in checked studies; the others have no known cause. A total of around 120,000 clones appear in this sample, 88% of them only once. The biggest ten clones account for 12% of the sample. This specimen consisted of peripheral blood, obtained roughly 70 weeks after starting pembrolizumab. The receptors were gathered from an adult with mismatch repair-deficient cancer.

The genes are TRBV10-2 and TRBJ2-7; 10 bases fit TRBD2. Germline loops: CDR1 WSHSY, CDR2 SAAADI. The CDR3 is 18 amino acids. Losses at the gene ends were 0 bases for V and 0 bases for J; bases not matched to a gene: 8. The CDR3 reads CASSESTWTSGYSYEQYF. The CDR3 region has the DNA TGCGCCAGCAGTGAGTCAACGTGGACTAGCGGCTACTCCTACGAGCAGTACTTC.

The chain joins TRBV13 to TRBJ2-7; D is possibly TRBD2 (5 bases). V dropped 0 bases and J dropped 6 bases, with 12 bases sitting between them. This CDR3 comprises 14 residues. Germline values: CDR1 PRHDT, CDR2 FYEKMQ (reference sequence). CDR3 nucleotide sequence: TGTGCCAGCAGCTTAGGGGCTAGCCTCCTCGAGCAGTACTTC. Its translation is CASSLGASLLEQYF.

The V gene is TRBV5-1, the J gene TRBJ2-2; D not resolved. Deletions cut 4 bases from V and 1 base from J, with 5 bases between. The CDR3 contains 13 residues. Germline values: CDR1 SGHRS, CDR2 YFSETQ. Here the CDR3 DNA reads TGCGCCAGCAGCAGAGGGAACACCGGGGAGCTGTTTTTT. This encodes CASSRGNTGELFF.

The rearrangement uses TRBV10-3 and TRBJ2-3; possibly TRBD1 for D (5 bases). The CDR3 loop spans 15 amino acids. The V gene lost 5 bases and the J gene lost 0 bases, with 12 bases spanning the gap. Germline CDR1 is ENHRY and CDR2 is SYGVKD. Written as DNA, the CDR3 is TGTGCCATCAGTCTTAGGGGAAAGAGCACAGATACGCAGTATTTT. Amino acid sequence: CAISLRGKSTDTQYF.